Below are 13 T cell receptor beta chains sequenced from a single sample in a study of shared clonotypes between healthy human individuals. Clones were sequenced by immunoSEQ multiplex PCR, and TCRdb holds only the in-frame ones, with some missing. Of about 700,000 clones detected, 74% appear once; the ten largest clones hold 1.7%. Sequenced input: memory CD4+ T cells sorted from blood. The subset was: CD45RA-negative fraction. The source is a woman aged 30 to 39 in good health.

This rearrangement joins TRBV28 to TRBJ1-5; D remains ambiguous. Trimming took 3 bases from V and 0 from J, leaving 9 bases between them. The germline V gene has CDR1 MDHEN and CDR2 SYDVKM. This CDR3 is built from 15 residues. CDR3 in DNA: TGTGCCAGCAGTTTGATAGGGTATAGCAATCAGCCCCAGCATTTT. Amino acid sequence: CASSLIGYSNQPQHF.

This chain joins TRBV5-4 and TRBJ1-2; D is undetermined. Trimming removed 4 bases at V and 8 bases at J, with 15 bases between. Germline values: CDR1 SGHNT, CDR2 YYREEE (reference sequence). This CDR3 has 13 amino acids. The CDR3 DNA sequence: TGTGCCAGCAGCCTCCAAGGACGGCCGGGCTACACCTTC. It codes for CASSLQGRPGYTF.

The V and J genes are TRBV7-2 and TRBJ2-1; TRBD2 matches 8 bases. Germline CDR1 reads SGHTA; CDR2 reads FQGNSA. This CDR3 comprises 14 residues. V was pared by 8 bases and J by 4 bases, with 7 bases of the junction left unmatched. The CDR3 DNA follows: TGTGCCAGCGCCCCCGGGGGGGCATACAATGAGCAGTTCTTC. This sequence encodes CASAPGGAYNEQFF. Filled out from reference TRBV7-2 and TRBJ2-1, the complete variable domain reads GAGVSQSPSNKVTEKGKDVELRCDPISGHTALYWYRQSLGQGLEFLIYFQGNSAPDKSGLPSDRFSAERTGGSVSTLTIQRTQQEDSAVYLCASAPGGAYNEQFFGPGTRLTVL.

As for this clone: The sample contains more than one DNA sequence encoding this CDR3. V is TRBV20-1 and J is TRBJ2-7, with D tentatively TRBD1 or TRBD2 (5 bases each). The V gene's germline CDR1 is DFQATT and CDR2 SNEGSKA (reference sequence). Trimming left V 3 bases short and J 6 bases short, with 9 bases between. This CDR3 contains 11 residues. The CDR3 sequence is CSARGLAEQYF. The DNA of the CDR3 is TGCAGTGCTAGGGGGCTAGCCGAGCAGTACTTC.

This clone has more than one count but fewer than ten. The chain employs TRBV10-1 and TRBJ1-2; D not certain. The V end was cut by 3 bases, the J end by 2 bases, with 1 base between. The CDR3 totals 11 residues. CDR1 WNHNN and CDR2 SYGVQD come from the germline V gene (reference sequence). The CDR3 DNA sequence: TGCGCCAGCAGTGAAAACTATGGCTACACCTTC. It codes for CASSENYGYTF.

This rearrangement joins TRBV11-2 to TRBJ2-3; 9 nucleotides match TRBD2. The J segment lost 6 bases and the V segment lost 3 bases, leaving 10 bases of the junction unmatched. In germline, CDR1 is SGHAT, CDR2 FQNNGV. The CDR3 loop spans 16 amino acids. The DNA of the CDR3 is TGTGCCAGCAGCTTGGTCGCGGGACTAGCAGGGGATACGCAGTATTTT. This sequence encodes CASSLVAGLAGDTQYF. Together with reference TRBV11-2 and TRBJ2-3, the CDR3 gives the full variable domain: EAGVAQSPRYKIIEKRQSVAFWCNPISGHATLYWYQQILGQGPKLLIQFQNNGVVDDSQLPKDRFSAERLKGVDSTLKIQPAKLEDSAVYLCASSLVAGLAGDTQYFGPGTRLTVL.

The CDR3, as DNA: TGTGCCAGCAGCTTGGATACCGGGGAGCTGTTTTTT. Amino acid sequence: CASSLDTGELFF. This sequence joins TRBV5-6 and TRBJ2-2; D is unclear. Trimming took 0 bases from V and 5 from J, leaving 2 bases between them. In germline, CDR1 is SGHDT, CDR2 YYEEEE. This CDR3 has 12 residues.

CDR3 sequence (DNA): TGTGCCACCAGCAGTCTAGGCCTAGGGACAGAGAATCAGCCCCAGCATTTT. Its translation: CATSSLGLGTENQPQHF. The J gene is TRBJ1-5, the V gene TRBV15; 7 bases line up with TRBD1. Germline trimming cut 3 bases from V and 4 bases from J; bases unmatched to any gene: 12. In germline, CDR1 is LNHNV, CDR2 YYDKDF (reference sequence). The CDR3 sequence is 17 residues long. The whole variable domain, remainder taken from reference TRBV15 and TRBJ1-5, is DAMVIQNPRYQVTQFGKPVTLSCSQTLNHNVMYWYQQKSSQAPKLLFHYYDKDFNNEADTPDNFQSRRPNTSFCFLDIRSPGLGDTAMYLCATSSLGLGTENQPQHFGDGTRLSIL.

The chain joins TRBV18 to TRBJ2-3; 11 bases match TRBD2. The CDR3 is 16 residues long. Germline assignment: CDR1 KGHSH and CDR2 LQKENI. The ends lost 3 bases at V and 4 bases at J; junction bases unmatched: 6. CDR3 coding DNA: TGTGCCAGCTCACCCTCTACTAGCGGGAGTGCAGATACGCAGTATTTT. This codes for CASSPSTSGSADTQYF.

This chain connects TRBV2 to TRBJ2-5; D may be TRBD1 or TRBD2 (6 bases each). Germline V CDR1 and CDR2: SNHLY, FYNNEI. The CDR3 is made up of 15 amino acids. Trimming removed 7 bases from V and 5 bases from J, with 20 bases in between. CDR3: CASKWRDQTGETQYF. The CDR3 DNA reads TGTGCCAGCAAATGGAGGGACCAAACAGGGGAGACCCAGTACTTC.

For this clone: The same CDR3 arises from other DNA sequences in this sample as well. This chain connects TRBV28 to TRBJ1-2, with D uncertain. The germline V gene encodes CDR1 MDHEN and CDR2 SYDVKM. This CDR3 contains 11 residues. V was pared by 6 bases and J by 0 bases, with 2 bases between. In nucleotides, the CDR3 is TGTGCCAGCAGATCTAACTATGGCTACACCTTC. Translating gives CASRSNYGYTF.

This clone was seen only a few times. The chain recombines TRBV9 with TRBJ2-2, with D perhaps matching TRBD1 or TRBD2 (5 bases each). The germline V gene has CDR1 SGDLS and CDR2 YYNGEE. V was cut by 5 bases and J by 5 bases, with 16 bases left in between. This CDR3 region has 15 residues. The CDR3 DNA sequence: TGTGCCAGCAGGAGGGGATTAGCGTCAACCGGGGAGCTGTTTTTT. Its translation: CASRRGLASTGELFF.

The V and J genes are TRBV5-5 and TRBJ1-2, with 9 nucleotides matching TRBD1. The ends lost 2 bases at V and 8 bases at J; junction bases unmatched: 10. Germline V gene sequence: CDR1 SGHKS, CDR2 YYEKEE (reference sequence). The CDR3 totals 15 residues. For the CDR3, the DNA is TGTGCCAGCAGCTTCAACCCCGGGACAGGGCAAGGCTACACCTTC. Translation: CASSFNPGTGQGYTF. Complete variable domain (other parts from reference TRBV5-5 and TRBJ1-2): DAGVTQSPTHLIKTRGQQVTLRCSPISGHKSVSWYQQVLGQGPQFIFQYYEKEERGRGNFPDRFSARQFPNYSSELNVNALLLGDSALYLCASSFNPGTGQGYTFGSGTRLTVV.